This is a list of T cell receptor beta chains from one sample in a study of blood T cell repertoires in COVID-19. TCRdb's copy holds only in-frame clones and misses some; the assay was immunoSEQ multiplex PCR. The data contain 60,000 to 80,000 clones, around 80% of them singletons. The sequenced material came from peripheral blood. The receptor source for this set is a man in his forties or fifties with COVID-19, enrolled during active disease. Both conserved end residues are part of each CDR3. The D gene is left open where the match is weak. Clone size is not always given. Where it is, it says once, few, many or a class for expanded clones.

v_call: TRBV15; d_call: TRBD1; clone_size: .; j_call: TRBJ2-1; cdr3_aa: CATSRTGVAEQFF; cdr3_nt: TGTGCCACCAGCAGGACAGGGGTTGCTGAGCAGTTCTTC
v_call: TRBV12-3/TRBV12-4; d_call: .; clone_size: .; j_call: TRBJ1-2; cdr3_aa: CASSGGHGYGYTF; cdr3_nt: TGTGCCAGCAGCGGGGGGCACGGCTATGGCTACACCTTC
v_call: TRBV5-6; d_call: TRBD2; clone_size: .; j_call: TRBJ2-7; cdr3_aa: CASSRTSGRAFEQYF; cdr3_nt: TGTGCCAGCAGTCGTACTAGCGGGAGGGCCTTCGAGCAGTACTTC
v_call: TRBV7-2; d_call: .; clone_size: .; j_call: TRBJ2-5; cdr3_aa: CASSLAAGSPGETQYF; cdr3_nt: TGTGCCAGCAGCTTAGCTGCCGGGAGCCCCGGGGAGACCCAGTACTTC
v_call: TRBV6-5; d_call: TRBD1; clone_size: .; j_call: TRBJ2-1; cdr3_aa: CASSYQGQGAHEQFF; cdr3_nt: TGTGCCAGCAGTTACCAGGGACAGGGGGCGCATGAGCAGTTCTTC
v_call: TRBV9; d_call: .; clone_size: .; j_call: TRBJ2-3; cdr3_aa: CASSGTGTGDIDTQYF; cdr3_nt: TGTGCCAGCAGCGGCACCGGGACTGGAGATATAGATACGCAGTATTTT
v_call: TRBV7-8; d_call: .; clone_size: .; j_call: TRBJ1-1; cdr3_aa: CASRDSGAGGTEAFF; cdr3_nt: TGTGCCAGCCGAGACTCAGGGGCAGGCGGCACTGAAGCTTTCTTT
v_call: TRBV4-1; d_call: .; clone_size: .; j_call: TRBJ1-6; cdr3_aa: CASSQAFQTWVSPLHF; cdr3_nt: TGCGCCAGCAGCCAAGCCTTCCAGACATGGGTTTCACCCCTCCACTTT
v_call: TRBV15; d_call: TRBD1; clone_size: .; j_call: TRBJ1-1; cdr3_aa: CATSREQWDSPTEAFF; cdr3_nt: TGTGCCACCAGCAGAGAGCAATGGGACAGTCCCACTGAAGCTTTCTTT
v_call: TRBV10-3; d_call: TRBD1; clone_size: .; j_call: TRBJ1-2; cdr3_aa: CAIGTKGAGGYTF; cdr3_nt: TGTGCCATCGGGACGAAGGGGGCCGGGGGCTACACCTTC
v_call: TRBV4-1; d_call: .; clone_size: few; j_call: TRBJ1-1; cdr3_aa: CASSPVGRDMNTEAFF; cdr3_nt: TGCGCCAGCAGCCCCGTTGGTAGGGACATGAACACTGAAGCTTTCTTT
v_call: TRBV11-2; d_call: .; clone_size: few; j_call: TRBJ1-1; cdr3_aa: CASSFRDTEAFF; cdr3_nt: TGTGCCAGCAGCTTCCGCGACACTGAAGCTTTCTTT
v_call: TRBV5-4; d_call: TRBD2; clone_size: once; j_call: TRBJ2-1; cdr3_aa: CASSPSGLYNEQFF; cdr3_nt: TGTGCCAGCAGCCCTAGCGGACTTTACAATGAGCAGTTCTTC
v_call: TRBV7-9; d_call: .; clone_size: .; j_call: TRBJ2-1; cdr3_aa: CASSLLGDRPGSYNEQFF; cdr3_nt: TGTGCCAGCAGCTTGTTAGGAGACAGGCCAGGGTCCTACAATGAGCAGTTCTTC
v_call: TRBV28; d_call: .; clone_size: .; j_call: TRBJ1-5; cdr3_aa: CASSLIRGQPQHF; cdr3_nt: TGTGCCAGCAGCTTGATCCGGGGTCAGCCCCAGCATTTT
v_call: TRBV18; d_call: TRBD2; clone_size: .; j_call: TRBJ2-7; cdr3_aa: CASSQGTSGIWEQYF; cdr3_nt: TGTGCCAGCTCGCAGGGCACTAGCGGGATCTGGGAGCAGTACTTC
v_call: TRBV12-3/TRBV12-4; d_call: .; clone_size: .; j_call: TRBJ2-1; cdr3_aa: CASSFGHLNEQFF; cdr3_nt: TGTGCCAGCAGTTTTGGACACCTCAATGAGCAGTTCTTC
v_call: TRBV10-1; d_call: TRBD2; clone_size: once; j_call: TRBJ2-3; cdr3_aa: CASSELGLAGDTQYF; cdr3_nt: TGCGCCAGCAGTGAGTTGGGACTAGCGGGGGATACGCAGTATTTT
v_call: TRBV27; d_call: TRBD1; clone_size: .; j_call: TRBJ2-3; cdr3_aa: CASIPSGTVTDTQYF; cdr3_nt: TGTGCCAGCATCCCCTCCGGGACAGTCACAGATACGCAGTATTTT
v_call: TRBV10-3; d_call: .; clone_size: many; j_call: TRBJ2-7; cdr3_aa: CAISEGGRVIEQYF; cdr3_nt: TGTGCCATCAGTGAGGGTGGCAGGGTTATCGAGCAGTACTTC
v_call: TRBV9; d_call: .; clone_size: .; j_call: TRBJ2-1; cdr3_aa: CASSVGSYNEQFF; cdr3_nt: TGTGCCAGCAGCGTTGGGAGCTACAATGAGCAGTTCTTC
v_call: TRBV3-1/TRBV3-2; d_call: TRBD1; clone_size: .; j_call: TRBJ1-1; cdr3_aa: CASSQEDRLNTEAFF; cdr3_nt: TGTGCCAGCAGCCAGGAGGACAGGTTGAACACTGAAGCTTTCTTT
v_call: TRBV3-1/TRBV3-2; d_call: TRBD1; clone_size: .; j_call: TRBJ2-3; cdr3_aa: CASSPGTARNTQYF; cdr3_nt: TGTGCCAGCAGCCCCGGGACAGCCCGGAATACGCAGTATTTT
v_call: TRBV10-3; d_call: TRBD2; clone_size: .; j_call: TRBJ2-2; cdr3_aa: CAIRDRRDRGGAGELFF; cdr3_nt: TGTGCCATCAGAGACCGCCGGGACCGGGGGGGGGCCGGGGAGCTGTTTTTT
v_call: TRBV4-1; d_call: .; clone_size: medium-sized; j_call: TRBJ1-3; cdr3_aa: CASSAWTAGNTIYF; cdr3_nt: TGCGCCAGCAGCGCCTGGACAGCAGGAAACACCATATATTTT
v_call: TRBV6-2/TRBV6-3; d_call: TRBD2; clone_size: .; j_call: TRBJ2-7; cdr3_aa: CASSWAGGYEQYF; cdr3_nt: TGTGCCAGCAGTTGGGCGGGAGGGTACGAGCAGTACTTC
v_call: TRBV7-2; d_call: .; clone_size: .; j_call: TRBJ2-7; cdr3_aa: CASSLAGSSYEQYF; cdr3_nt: TGTGCCAGCAGCTTAGCGGGGAGCTCCTACGAGCAGTACTTC
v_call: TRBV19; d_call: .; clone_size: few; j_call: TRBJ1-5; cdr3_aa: CASSLPRGRGNQPQHF; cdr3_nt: TGTGCCAGTAGTCTCCCCCGGGGCAGGGGAAATCAGCCCCAGCATTTT
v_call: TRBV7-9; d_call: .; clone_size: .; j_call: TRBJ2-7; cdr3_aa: CASSPDKRDREQYF; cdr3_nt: TGTGCCAGCAGCCCTGATAAGAGGGATCGGGAGCAGTACTTC
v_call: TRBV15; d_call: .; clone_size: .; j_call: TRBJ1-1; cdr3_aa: CATSREAGPKNTEAFF; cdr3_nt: TGTGCCACCAGCAGGGAGGCCGGACCTAAGAACACTGAAGCTTTCTTT
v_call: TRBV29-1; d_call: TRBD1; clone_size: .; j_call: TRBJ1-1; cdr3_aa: CSVGGQGNTEAFF; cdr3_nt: TGCAGCGTTGGGGGACAGGGGAACACTGAAGCTTTCTTT
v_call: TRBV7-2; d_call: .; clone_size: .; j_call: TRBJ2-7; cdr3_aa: CASALGGTAYEQYF; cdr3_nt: TGTGCCAGCGCTCTCGGCGGGACCGCCTACGAGCAGTACTTC
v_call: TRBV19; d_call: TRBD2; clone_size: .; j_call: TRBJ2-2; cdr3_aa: CASRGAGRTGELFF; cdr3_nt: TGTGCCAGTAGAGGAGCGGGACGGACCGGGGAGCTGTTTTTT
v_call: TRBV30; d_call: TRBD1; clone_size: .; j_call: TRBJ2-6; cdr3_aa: CAHGQGAISGANVLTF; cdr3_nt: TGTGCCCATGGGCAGGGGGCCATCTCTGGGGCCAACGTCCTGACTTTC
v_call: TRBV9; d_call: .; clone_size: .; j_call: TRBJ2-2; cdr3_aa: CASSVEGTRLGRELFF; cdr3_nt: TGTGCCAGCAGCGTAGAAGGCACCCGCCTGGGGCGGGAGCTGTTTTTT
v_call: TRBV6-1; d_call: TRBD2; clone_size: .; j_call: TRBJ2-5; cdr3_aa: CASSEVGTRIQETQYF; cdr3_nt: TGTGCCAGCAGTGAAGTTGGGACTAGGATCCAAGAGACCCAGTACTTC
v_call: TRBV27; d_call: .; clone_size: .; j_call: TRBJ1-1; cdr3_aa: CASSFFGRATEAFF; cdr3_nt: TGTGCCAGCAGTTTTTTCGGGAGGGCCACTGAAGCTTTCTTT
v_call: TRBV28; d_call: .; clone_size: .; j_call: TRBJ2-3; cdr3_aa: CASSSGVSDTQYF; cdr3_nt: TGTGCCAGCAGTTCAGGGGTTTCGGATACGCAGTATTTT
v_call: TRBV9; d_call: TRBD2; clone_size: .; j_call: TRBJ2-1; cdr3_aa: CASSPTKRGDNEQFF; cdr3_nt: TGTGCCAGCAGCCCAACCAAGCGGGGAGACAATGAGCAGTTCTTC
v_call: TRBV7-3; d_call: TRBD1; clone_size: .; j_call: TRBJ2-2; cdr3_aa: CASRTGGTNTGELFF; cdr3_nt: TGTGCCAGCAGGACAGGGGGGACGAACACCGGGGAGCTGTTTTTT
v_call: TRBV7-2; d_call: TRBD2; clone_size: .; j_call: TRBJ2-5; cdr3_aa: CASSFFPGEGETQYF; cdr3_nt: TGTGCCAGCAGCTTTTTCCCGGGGGAGGGGGAGACCCAGTACTTC
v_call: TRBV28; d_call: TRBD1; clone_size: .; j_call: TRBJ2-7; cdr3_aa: CASSLSGQGVREQYF; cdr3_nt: TGTGCCAGCAGTTTATCCGGACAGGGTGTTCGCGAGCAGTACTTC
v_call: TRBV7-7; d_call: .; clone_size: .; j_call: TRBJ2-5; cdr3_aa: CASSQVGGTQYF; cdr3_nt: TGTGCTAGCAGCCAAGTGGGGGGGACCCAGTACTTC
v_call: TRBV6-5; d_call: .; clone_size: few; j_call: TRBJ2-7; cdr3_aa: CASSLGDFSYEQYF; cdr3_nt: TGTGCCAGCAGCCTAGGGGACTTCTCCTACGAGCAGTACTTC